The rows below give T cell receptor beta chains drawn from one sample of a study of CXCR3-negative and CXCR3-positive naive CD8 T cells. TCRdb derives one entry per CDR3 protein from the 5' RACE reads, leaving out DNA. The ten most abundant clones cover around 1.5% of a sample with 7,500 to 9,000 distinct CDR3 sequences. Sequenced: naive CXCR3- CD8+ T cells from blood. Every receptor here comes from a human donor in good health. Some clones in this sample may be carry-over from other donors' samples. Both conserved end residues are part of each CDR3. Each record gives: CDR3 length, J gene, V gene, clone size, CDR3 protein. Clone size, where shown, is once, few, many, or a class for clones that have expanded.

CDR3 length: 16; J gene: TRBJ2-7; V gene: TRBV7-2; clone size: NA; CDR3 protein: CASSPGLAGVQYEQYF
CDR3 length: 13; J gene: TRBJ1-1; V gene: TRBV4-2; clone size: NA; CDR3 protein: CASSQGVVTEAFF
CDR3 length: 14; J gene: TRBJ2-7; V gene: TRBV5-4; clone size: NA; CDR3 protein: CASSSPDSFYEQYF
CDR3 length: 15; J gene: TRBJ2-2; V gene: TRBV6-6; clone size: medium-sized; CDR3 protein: CASSYAGTGTGELFF
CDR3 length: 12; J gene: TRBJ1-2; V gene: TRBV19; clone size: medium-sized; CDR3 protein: CASAAGVTGYTF
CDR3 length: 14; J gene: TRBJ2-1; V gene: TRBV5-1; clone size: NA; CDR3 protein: CASSRTGGYNEQFF
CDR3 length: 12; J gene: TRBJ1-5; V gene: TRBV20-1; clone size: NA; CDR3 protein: CSARAGNQPQHF
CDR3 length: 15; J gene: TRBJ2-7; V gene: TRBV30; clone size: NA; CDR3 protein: CAWRDRDKVSYEQYF
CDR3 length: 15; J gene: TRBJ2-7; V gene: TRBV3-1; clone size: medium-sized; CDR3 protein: CASSQLQLPSYEQYF
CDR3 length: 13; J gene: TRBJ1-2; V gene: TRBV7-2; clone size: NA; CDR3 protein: CASTRTDTYGYTF
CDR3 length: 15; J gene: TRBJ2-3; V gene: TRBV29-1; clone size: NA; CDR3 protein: CSAPGSGGLTDTQYF
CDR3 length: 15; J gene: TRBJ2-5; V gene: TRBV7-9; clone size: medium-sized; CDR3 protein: CASSRPGLPEETQYF
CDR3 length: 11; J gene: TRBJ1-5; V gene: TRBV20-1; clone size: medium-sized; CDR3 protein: CSAPGGQPQHF
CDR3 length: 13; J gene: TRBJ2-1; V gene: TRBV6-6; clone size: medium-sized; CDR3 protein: CATERGQYNEQFF
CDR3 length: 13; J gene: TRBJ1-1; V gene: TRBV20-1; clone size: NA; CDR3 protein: CSASAPVDTEAFF
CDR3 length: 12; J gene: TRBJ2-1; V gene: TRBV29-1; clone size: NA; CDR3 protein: CSVVRGRGEQFF
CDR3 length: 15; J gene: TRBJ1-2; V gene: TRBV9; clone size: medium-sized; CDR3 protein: CASSDRDRGSYGYTF
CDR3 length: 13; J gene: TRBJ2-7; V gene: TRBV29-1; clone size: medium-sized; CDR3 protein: CSVDLGRAGEQYF
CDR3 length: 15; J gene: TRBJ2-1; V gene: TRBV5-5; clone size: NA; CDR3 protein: CASSLVSSSYNEQFF
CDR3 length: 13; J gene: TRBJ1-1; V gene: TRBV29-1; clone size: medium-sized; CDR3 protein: CSVLTGLNTEAFF
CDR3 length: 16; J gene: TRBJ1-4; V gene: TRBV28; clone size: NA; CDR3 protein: CASSLLNSATNEKLFF
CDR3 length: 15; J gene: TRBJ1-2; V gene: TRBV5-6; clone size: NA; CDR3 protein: CASSLERGLNYGYTF
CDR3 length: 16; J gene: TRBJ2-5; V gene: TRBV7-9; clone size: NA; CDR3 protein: CASSPPRGPTDETQYF
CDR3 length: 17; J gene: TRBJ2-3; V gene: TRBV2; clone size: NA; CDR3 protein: CASSEPAGMAGTDTQYF
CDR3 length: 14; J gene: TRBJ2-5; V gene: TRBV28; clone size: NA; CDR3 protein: CASSLQGGGETQYF
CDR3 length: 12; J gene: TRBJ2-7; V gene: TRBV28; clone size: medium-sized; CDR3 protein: CASSLKGNEQYF
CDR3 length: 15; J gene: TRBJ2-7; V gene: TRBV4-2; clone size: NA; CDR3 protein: CASSGGDRGLYEQYF
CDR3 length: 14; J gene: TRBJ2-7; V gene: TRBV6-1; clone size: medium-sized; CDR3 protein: CASSEMDNSYEQYF
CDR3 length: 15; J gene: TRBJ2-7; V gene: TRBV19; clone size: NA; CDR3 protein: CASSISSGRAVEQYF
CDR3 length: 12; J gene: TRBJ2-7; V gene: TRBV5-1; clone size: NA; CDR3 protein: CASSLREGEQYF
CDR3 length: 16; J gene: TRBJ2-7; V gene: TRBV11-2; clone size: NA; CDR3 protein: CASSSPRDRVAYEQYF
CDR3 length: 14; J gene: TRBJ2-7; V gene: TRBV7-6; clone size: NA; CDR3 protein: CASSGLAGAYEQYF
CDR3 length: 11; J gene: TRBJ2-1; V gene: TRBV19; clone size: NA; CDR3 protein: CASRALAEQFF
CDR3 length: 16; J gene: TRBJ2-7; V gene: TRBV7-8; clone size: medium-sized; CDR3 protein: CASSHESGESPYEQYF
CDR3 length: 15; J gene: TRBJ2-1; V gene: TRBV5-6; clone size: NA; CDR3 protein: CASSLKRDPYNEQFF
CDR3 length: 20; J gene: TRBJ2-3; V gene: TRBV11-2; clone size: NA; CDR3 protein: CASSFLQDLRLADGTDTQYF
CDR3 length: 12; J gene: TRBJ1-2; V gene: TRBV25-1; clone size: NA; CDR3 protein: CASSEGQQGYTF
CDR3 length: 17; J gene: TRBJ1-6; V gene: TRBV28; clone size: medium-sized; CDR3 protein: CASSLGSGFSYNSPLHF
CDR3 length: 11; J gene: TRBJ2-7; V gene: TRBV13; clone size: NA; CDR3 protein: CASSLGDEQYF
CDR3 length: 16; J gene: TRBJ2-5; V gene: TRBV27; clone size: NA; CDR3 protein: CASSQWDGQGEETQYF
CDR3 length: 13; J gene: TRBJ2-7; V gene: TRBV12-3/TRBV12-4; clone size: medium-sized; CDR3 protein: CASSLADSYEQYF
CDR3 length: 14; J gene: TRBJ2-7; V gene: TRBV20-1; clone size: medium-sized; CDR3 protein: CSARAPGGTYEQYF
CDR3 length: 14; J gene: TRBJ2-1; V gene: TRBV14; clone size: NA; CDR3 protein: CASSQEARANEQFF
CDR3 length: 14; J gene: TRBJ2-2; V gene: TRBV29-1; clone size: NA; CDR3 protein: CSVGQTKNTGELFF
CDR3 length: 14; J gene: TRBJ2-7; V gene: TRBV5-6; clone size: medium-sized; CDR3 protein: CASSLGTEAGEQYF
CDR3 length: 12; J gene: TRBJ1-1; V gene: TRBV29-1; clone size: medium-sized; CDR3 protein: CSVETGRAEAFF
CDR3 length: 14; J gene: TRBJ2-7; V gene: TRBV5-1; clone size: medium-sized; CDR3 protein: CASSPGEGPHEQYF
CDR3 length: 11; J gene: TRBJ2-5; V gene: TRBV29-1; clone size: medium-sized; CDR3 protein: CSVALGGTQYF
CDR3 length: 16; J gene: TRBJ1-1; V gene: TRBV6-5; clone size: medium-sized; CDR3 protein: CASSYSPMTGDTEAFF
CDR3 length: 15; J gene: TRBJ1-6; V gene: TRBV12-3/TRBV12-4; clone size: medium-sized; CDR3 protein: CASSFRGLENSPLHF
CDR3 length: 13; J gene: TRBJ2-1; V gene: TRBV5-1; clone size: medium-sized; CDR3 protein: CASSLGAGGEQFF
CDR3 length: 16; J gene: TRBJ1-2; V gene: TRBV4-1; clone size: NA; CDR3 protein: CASSQVWTGNNYGYTF
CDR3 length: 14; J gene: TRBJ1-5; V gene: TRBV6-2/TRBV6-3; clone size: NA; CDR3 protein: CASSYLGGNQLPHF
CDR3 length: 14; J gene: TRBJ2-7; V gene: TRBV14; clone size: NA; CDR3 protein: CASSPTVTSYEQYF
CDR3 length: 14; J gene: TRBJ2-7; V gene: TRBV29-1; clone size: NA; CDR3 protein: CSVADGTGDYEQYF
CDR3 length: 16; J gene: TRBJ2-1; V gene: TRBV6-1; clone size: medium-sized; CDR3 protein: CASSEGSRGGPGEQFF
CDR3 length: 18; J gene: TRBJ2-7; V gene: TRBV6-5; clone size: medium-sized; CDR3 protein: CASSPGLAGGSLSYEQYF
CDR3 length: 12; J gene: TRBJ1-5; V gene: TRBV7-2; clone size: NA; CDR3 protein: CASSLEYQPQHF
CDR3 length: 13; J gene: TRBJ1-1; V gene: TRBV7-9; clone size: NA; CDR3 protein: CASSFFTTSEAFF
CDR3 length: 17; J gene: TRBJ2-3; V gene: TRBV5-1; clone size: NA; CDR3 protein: CASSLESGLAGVDTQYF